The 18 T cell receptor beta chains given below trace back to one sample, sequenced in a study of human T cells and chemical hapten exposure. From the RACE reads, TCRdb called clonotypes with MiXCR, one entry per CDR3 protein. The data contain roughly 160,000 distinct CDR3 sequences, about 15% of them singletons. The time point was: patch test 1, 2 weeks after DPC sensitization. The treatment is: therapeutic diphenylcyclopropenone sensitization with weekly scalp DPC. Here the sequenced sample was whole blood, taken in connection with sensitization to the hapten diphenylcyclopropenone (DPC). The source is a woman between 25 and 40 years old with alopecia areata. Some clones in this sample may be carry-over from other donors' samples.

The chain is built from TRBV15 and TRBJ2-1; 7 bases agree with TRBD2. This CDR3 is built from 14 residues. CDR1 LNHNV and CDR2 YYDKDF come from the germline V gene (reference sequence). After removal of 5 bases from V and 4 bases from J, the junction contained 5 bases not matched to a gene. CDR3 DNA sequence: TGTGCCACCAGCGGGGCTAGCGGATACAATGAGCAGTTCTTC. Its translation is CATSGASGYNEQFF.

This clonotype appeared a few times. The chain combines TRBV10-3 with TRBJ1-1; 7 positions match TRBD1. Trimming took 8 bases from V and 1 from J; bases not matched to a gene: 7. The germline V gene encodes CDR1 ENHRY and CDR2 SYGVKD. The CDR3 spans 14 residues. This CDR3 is CAIRRGPGNTEAFF. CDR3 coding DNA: TGTGCCATCCGGAGGGGGCCGGGGAACACTGAAGCTTTCTTT.

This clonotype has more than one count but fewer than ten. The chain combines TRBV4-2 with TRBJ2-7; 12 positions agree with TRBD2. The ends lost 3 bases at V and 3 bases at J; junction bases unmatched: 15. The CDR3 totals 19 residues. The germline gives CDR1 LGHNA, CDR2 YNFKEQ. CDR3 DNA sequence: TGTGCCAGCAGCCAGGGCCGACTAGCGGGAGTAGATAAGGTCTACGAGCAGTACTTC. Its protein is CASSQGRLAGVDKVYEQYF.

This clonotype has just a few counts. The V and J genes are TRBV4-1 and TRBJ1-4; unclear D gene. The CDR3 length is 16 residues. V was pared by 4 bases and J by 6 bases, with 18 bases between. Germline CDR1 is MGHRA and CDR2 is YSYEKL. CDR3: CASSPLRWGADEKLFF. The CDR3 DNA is TGCGCCAGCAGCCCCCTAAGATGGGGAGCCGATGAAAAACTGTTTTTT.

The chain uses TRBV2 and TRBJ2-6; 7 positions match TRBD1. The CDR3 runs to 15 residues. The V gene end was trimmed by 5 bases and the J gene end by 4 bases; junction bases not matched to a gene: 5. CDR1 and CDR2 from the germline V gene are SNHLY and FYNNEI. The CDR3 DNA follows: TGTGCCAGCAGTCCCAGGGGGTCGGGGGCCAACGTCCTGACTTTC. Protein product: CASSPRGSGANVLTF.

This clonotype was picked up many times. CDR3 residues: CSVVRGQSSYNEQFF. In DNA, the CDR3 is TGCAGCGTTGTTCGGGGGCAGAGCTCCTACAATGAGCAGTTCTTC. The chain couples TRBV29-1 to TRBJ2-1, with D perhaps given as TRBD1 or TRBD2 (6 bases each). Germline-derived CDR1 and CDR2 are SQVTM and ANQGSEA. Deletions cut 4 bases from V and 0 bases from J, with 13 bases between. This CDR3 comprises 15 residues.

The DNA of the CDR3 is TGTGCCAGCAGTTTTTCAGGGGTAGCTGAGGCCCAGCATTTT. This gives the protein CASSFSGVAEAQHF. This sequence joins TRBV28 and TRBJ1-5, with D perhaps matching TRBD1 (6 bases). Germline V CDR1 and CDR2: MDHEN, SYDVKM. The CDR3 contains 14 residues. The ends were cut back, 3 bases at V and 11 bases at J, with 17 bases in the middle.

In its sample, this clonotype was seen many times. The CDR3 bases are TGCAGTGCTACGCAGGGGGCGGAATCACCCCTCCACTTT. It translates to CSATQGAESPLHF. The chain carries TRBV20-1 and TRBJ1-6, with 8 bases aligning to TRBD1. Trimming at V came to 4 bases and at J to 10 bases, leaving 6 bases not matched to a gene. The CDR3 totals 13 residues. In germline, CDR1 is DFQATT, CDR2 SNEGSKA (reference sequence).

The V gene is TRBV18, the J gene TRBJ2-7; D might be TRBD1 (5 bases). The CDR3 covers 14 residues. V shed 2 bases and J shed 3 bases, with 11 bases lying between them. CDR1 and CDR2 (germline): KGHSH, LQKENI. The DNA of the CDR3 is TGTGCCAGCTCACCAGGGGCAACCTTCTACGAGCAGTACTTC. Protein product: CASSPGATFYEQYF.

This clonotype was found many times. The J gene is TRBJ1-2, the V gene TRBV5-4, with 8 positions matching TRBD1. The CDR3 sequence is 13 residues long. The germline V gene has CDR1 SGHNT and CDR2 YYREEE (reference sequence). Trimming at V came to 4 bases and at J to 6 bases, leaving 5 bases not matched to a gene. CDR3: CASSPTGGDGYTF. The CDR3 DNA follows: TGTGCCAGCAGCCCAACAGGGGGGGATGGCTACACCTTC.

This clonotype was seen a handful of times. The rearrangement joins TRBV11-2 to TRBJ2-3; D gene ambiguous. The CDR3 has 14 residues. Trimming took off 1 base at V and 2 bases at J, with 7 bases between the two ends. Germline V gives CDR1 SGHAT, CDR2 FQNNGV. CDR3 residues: CASSLASYTDTQYF. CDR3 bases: TGTGCCAGCAGCTTAGCATCCTACACAGATACGCAGTATTTT.

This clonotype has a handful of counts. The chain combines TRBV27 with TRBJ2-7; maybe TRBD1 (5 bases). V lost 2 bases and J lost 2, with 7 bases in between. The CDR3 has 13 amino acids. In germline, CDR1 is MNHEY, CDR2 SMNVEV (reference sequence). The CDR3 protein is CASSLAGPYEQYF. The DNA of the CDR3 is TGTGCCAGCAGTTTAGCAGGGCCCTACGAGCAGTACTTC.

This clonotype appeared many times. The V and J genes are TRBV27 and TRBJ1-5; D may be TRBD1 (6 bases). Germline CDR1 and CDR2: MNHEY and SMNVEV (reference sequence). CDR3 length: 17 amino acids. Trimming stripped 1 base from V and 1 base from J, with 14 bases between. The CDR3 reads CASSLFSGDPSNQPQHF. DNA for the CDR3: TGTGCCAGCAGTTTATTCTCAGGGGACCCAAGCAATCAGCCCCAGCATTTT.

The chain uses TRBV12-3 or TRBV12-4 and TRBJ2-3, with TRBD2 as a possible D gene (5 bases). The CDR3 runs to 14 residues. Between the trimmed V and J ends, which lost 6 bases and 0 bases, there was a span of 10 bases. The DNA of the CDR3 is TGTGCCAGCAGGCCCCGGACTAGCACAGATACGCAGTATTTT. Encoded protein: CASRPRTSTDTQYF.

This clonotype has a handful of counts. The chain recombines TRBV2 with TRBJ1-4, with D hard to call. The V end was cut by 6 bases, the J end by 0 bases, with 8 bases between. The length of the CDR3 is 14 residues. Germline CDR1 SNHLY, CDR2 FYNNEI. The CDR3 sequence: CASRAAATNEKLFF. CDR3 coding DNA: TGTGCCAGCAGGGCAGCTGCAACTAATGAAAAACTGTTTTTT.

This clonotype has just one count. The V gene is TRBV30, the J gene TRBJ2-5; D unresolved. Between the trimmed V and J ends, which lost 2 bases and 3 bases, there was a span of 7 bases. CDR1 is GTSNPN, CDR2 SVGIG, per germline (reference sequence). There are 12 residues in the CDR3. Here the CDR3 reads CAWSITEETQYF. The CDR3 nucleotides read TGTGCCTGGAGTATAACAGAAGAGACCCAGTACTTC.

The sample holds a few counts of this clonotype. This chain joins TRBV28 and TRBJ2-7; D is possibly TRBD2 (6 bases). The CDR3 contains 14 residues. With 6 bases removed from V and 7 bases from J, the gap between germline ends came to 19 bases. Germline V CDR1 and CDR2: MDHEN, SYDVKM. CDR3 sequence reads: CASSPTSVSGEQYF. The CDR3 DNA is TGTGCCAGCAGCCCGACTAGTGTCTCGGGAGAGCAGTACTTC. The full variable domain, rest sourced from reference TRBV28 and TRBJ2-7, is DVKVTQSSRYLVKRTGEKVFLECVQDMDHENMFWYRQDPGLGLRLIYFSYDVKMKEKGDIPEGYSVSREKKERFSLILESASTNQTSMYLCASSPTSVSGEQYFGPGTRLTVT.

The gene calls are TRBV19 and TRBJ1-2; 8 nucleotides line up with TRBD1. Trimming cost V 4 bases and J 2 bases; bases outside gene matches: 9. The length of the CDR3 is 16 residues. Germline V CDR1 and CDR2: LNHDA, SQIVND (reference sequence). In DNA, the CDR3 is TGTGCCAGTAGTACCGGACAGGGCATAGAGAACTATGGCTACACCTTC. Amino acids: CASSTGQGIENYGYTF.